The next 10 T cell receptor beta chains were all read from a single sample in a study of identical twins (TCRdb year 2016). Library preparation employed 5' RACE. The run used an Illumina HiSeq 2000. Using fastp trimming at Q25 and MiXCR clonotype assembly, TCRdb reanalyzed the public sequencing data and kept in-frame beta chains. Duplicate CDR3 protein sequences are folded into a single record with the most common DNA and genes. The sample table contains approximately 490,000 distinct CDR3 sequences; only one count was recorded for around 24% of them. The top ten clonotypes cover about 0.5% of the sample. This sample was shared with a second study, whose subject was yellow fever vaccine responses in identical twins.

What was sequenced was CD4+ T cells sorted from blood. The receptors stem from a woman between 18 and 29 years old in good health.

This clonotype was counted between two and nine times. V and J are TRBV4-1 and TRBJ1-5; D call uncertain. The CDR3 sequence is 15 residues long. V was shortened by 0 bases and J by 5 bases, with 11 bases between the two germline ends. In germline, CDR1 is MGHRA, CDR2 YSYEKL. The CDR3 reads CASSQDLGKHQPQHF. CDR3 in DNA: TGCGCCAGCAGCCAAGATTTGGGAAAGCATCAGCCCCAGCATTTT.

This clonotype was counted between two and nine times. The genes are TRBV9 and TRBJ2-3, with TRBD1 as a possible D gene (6 bases). CDR1 SGDLS and CDR2 YYNGEE come from the germline V gene. With 4 bases removed from V and 9 bases from J, the gap between germline ends came to 27 bases. The CDR3 is 17 amino acids. CDR3 nucleotide sequence: TGTGCCAGCAGCCCCGAAATGGCAGGGGCTACACGGGGCACGCAGTATTTT. Residues: CASSPEMAGATRGTQYF.

This clonotype came up a few times. The chain combines TRBV24-1 with TRBJ2-1; D is unresolved. With 0 bases removed from V and 6 bases from J, the gap between germline ends came to 11 bases. This CDR3 has 15 residues. Germline-derived CDR1 and CDR2 are KGHDR and SFDVKD. CDR3 coding DNA: TGTGCCACCAGTGATTTGGACCTGACCCTCAATGAGCAGTTCTTC. It encodes CATSDLDLTLNEQFF.

The sample holds many counts of this clonotype. V gene TRBV7-7 combines with J gene TRBJ2-1, with TRBD2 matching 14 bases. Germline V CDR1 and CDR2: SSHAT, FNYEAQ (reference sequence). The CDR3 covers 15 residues. The junction had 5 bases not matched to a gene; V was cut back by 5 bases and J by 8 bases. The DNA for the CDR3 is TGTGCCAGCAGCCAAGGGACTAGCGGGAGTTATGAGCAGTTCTTC. It encodes CASSQGTSGSYEQFF.

The chain has TRBV7-2 and TRBJ2-2, with D perhaps matching TRBD2 (5 bases). The germline V gene encodes CDR1 SGHTA and CDR2 FQGNSA. This CDR3 has 15 residues. Trimming took off 1 base at V and 4 bases at J, with 10 bases between the two ends. CDR3 protein: CASSLETGFTGELFF. The CDR3 DNA follows: TGTGCCAGCAGCTTAGAGACGGGGTTCACCGGGGAGCTGTTTTTT.

V gene TRBV7-9 combines with J gene TRBJ2-1, with TRBD1 matching over 9 bases. The CDR3 sequence is 15 residues long. The germline CDR1 and CDR2 sequences are SEHNR and FQNEAQ (reference sequence). The V segment lost 0 bases and the J segment 11 bases; nucleotides outside the gene matches: 8. The CDR3 reads CASSLANRDRVQQFF. In nucleotides, the CDR3 is TGTGCCAGCAGCTTAGCGAATCGGGACAGGGTACAGCAGTTCTTC.

The V call is TRBV11-3, the J call TRBJ2-1; 9 bases fit TRBD2. CDR3 length: 16 amino acids. Germline assignment: CDR1 SGHNT and CDR2 YENEEA. V lost 5 bases to trimming and J lost 9 bases; unmatched junction nucleotides: 14. CDR3 nucleotides: TGTGCCAGCAGCCCCATAGTGGGACTAGCACTCGGTGAGCAGTTCTTC. Its protein product is CASSPIVGLALGEQFF.

The chain joins TRBV7-6 to TRBJ2-1, with 7 bases lining up with TRBD1. The germline gives CDR1 SGHVS, CDR2 FNYEAQ. V shed 6 bases, J shed 3 bases, and the junction held 8 bases outside the gene matches. The CDR3 has 15 residues. CDR3 amino acids: CASSTGVGFYNEQFF. The CDR3 DNA follows: TGTGCCAGCAGTACAGGGGTAGGTTTCTACAATGAGCAGTTCTTC.

This chain joins TRBV20-1 and TRBJ2-2; no clear D gene. The CDR3 contains 13 residues. Trimming cost V 6 bases and J 0 bases, with 8 bases left between them. Germline CDR1 DFQATT, CDR2 SNEGSKA (reference sequence). CDR3 region: CSAQTTNTGELFF. The CDR3 DNA follows: TGCAGTGCCCAGACAACGAACACCGGGGAGCTGTTTTTT.

The chain links TRBV10-2 to TRBJ1-2; weak D call: TRBD1 (6 bases). The CDR3 is 15 amino acids. Trimming left V 2 bases short and J 4 bases short, with 14 bases between. Germline V gene sequence: CDR1 WSHSY, CDR2 SAAADI. CDR3: CASSEAQGRAYGYTF. The CDR3 DNA is TGCGCCAGCAGTGAGGCACAGGGACGGGCCTATGGCTACACCTTC.